This T cell receptor (beta chain) was sequenced for a study of blood T cell repertoires in COVID-19. About the research overall: Samples taken during acute and convalescent COVID-19 were collected in the United States, Italy and Spain. Sources were T cells, B-cell-depleted T cells, or PBMCs; the material itself was cDNA or gDNA.

Using immunoSEQ multiplex PCR, the repertoire was profiled, and TCRdb retains in-frame clones only, with some absent. The profile shows around 200,000 clones, 80% to 90% of them singletons. J lost 2 bases, V lost 7 bases, and 5 bases had no gene match. Germline V lookup: CDR1 SNHLY, CDR2 FYNNEI. CDR3 length: 13 residues. Sequenced input: peripheral blood. This TCR was recovered from a man between 35 and 55 years old with active or convalescent COVID-19. The rearrangement uses TRBV2 and TRBJ2-7, with 7 bases that match TRBD1. CDR3 region: CASNKGQTYEQYF. CDR3 DNA sequence: TGTGCCAGCAACAAGGGACAGACCTACGAGCAGTACTTC.